The clone carrying this T cell receptor beta chain was detected many times. These data come from a study of T cells after yellow fever vaccination. Germline V gene lookup returns CDR1 DFQATT and CDR2 SNEGSKA (reference sequence). The CDR3 has 14 residues. V gave up 3 bases and J gave up 7 bases, with 19 bases separating them. From the 5' RACE reads, TCRdb called clonotypes with MiXCR, one entry per CDR3 protein. The sample yields hundreds of thousands of distinct CDR3 sequences, around 3.6% seen once. This clonotype originated in a man aged 18 to 30 who received the YFV17D yellow fever vaccine. The sample was PBMCs, taken on the day of the yellow fever booster vaccination. The rearrangement links TRBV20-1 to TRBJ2-7; either TRBD1 or TRBD2 may fit D (6 bases each). The CDR3 DNA reads TGCAGTGCTAGGCGCCCAACGGGGGCTAAGGAGCAGTACTTC. The encoded protein is CSARRPTGAKEQYF.